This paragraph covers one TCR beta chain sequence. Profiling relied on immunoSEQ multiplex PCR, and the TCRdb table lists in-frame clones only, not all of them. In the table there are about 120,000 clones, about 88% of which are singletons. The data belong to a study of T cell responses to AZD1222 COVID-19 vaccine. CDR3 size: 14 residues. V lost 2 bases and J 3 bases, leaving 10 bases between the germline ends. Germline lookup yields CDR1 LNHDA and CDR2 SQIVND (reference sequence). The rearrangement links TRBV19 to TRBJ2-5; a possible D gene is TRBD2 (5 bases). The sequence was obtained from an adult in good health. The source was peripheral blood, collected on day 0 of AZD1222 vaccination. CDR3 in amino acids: CASSINGKEETQYF. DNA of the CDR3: TGTGCCAGTAGTATAAACGGGAAGGAAGAGACCCAGTACTTC.